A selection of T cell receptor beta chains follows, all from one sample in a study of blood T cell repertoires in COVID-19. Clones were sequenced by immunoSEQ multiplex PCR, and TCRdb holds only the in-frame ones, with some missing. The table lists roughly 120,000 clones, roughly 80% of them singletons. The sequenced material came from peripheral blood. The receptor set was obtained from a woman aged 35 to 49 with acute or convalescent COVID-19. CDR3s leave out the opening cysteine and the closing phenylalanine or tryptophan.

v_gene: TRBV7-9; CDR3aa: ASSLNRGASNEQF
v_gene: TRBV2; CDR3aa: ASRRTGSHNSPLH
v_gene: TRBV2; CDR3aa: ASRWTGLEQY
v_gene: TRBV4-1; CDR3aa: ASSQDDRYNEKLF
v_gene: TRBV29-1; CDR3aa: SVGQGLYGYT
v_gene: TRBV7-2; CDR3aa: ASSLGQNTEAF
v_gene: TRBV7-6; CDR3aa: ASSLAPYSSGEQY
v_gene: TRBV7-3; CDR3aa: ASRAGGSTDTQY
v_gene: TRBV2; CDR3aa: ASKGQSANEKLF
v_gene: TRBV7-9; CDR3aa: ASSTDRDRGIYNSPLH
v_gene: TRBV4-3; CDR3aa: ASSPSLDRRNTGELF
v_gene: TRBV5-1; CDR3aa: ASSTGVAGELF
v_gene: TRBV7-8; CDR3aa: ASRGVGLAGFEQF
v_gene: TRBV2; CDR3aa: ASSQGALLSTDTQY
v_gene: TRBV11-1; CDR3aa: ASSLAPGLPQETQY
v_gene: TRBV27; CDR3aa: ASSLLSGRGGNQPQH
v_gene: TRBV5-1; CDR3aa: ASSLAGLGAMGYT
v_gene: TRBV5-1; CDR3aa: ASSFKGESGYT
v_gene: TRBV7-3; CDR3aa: ASSVTRTGELF
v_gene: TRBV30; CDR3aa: AWRQLGSGATDTQY
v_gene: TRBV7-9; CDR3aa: ASSLGKGEVDTEAF
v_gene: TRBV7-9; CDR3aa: ASSLGGTSYEQY
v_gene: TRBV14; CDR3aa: ASSQDLSRNQPQH
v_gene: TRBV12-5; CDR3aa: ASGLGSAGNTIY
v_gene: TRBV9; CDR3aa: ASSGGIKPNTEAF
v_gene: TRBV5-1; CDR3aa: ASSFANPGMYEQY
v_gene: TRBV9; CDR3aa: ASSPRQVQGEQY
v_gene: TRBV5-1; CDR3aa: ASSIRGQINTEAF
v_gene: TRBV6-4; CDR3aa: ASRSTSGATGELF
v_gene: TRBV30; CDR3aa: AWSSRTTTNEKLF
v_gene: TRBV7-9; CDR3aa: ASSGGLAGGYNEQF
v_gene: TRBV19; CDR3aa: ASRDRGLYNEQF
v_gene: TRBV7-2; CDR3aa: ASSLARVIRQPQH
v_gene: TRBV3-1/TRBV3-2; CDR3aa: ASSPRRFYGYT
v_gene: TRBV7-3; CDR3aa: ASSRSLKGAGELF
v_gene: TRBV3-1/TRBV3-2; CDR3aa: ASSQVQYEQY
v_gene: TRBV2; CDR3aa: ASSEVTRGYGYT
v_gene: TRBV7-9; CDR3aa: ASSPGQANTEAF
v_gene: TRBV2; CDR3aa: ASRERTGADQPQH
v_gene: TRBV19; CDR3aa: ASSIGAGGLNEQF
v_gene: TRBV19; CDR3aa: ASSMRARGGDYGYT
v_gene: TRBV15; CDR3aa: ATSLYRGTNQPQH
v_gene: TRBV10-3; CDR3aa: AISESGTGDYGYT
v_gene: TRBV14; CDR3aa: ASSQWGRGNEQF
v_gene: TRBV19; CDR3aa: ASSRQATNYGYT
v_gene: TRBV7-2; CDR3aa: ASSHRTSGGTTYEQY
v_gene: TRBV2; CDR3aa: ASSARDTYTGELF
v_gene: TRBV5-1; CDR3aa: ASSMGGLPGQETQY
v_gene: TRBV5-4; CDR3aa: ASSLMGGGQPQH
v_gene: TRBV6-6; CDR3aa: ASRFSLAYEQY
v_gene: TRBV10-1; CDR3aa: ASSDPTDLAKNIQY
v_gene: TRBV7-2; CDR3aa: ASSPGTGNHEQY
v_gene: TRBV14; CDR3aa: ASSQLGQGNQPQH
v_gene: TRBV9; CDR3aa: ASSVVGDTGELF
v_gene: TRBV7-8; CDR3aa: ASSLATGTGAPYEQY